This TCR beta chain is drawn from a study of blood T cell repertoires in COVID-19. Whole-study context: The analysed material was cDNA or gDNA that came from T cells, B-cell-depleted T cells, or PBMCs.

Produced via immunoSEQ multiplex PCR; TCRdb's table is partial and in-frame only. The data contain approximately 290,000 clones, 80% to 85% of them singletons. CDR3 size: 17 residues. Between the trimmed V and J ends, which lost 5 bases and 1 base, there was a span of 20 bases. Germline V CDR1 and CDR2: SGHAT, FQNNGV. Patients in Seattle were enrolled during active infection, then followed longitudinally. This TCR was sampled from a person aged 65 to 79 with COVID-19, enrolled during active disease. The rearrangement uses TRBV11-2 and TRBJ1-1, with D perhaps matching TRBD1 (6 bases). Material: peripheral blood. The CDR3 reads CASSAYRERGKNTEAFF. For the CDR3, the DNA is TGTGCCAGCAGCGCCTACAGGGAAAGGGGGAAGAACACTGAAGCTTTCTTT.